This T cell receptor beta chain comes out of a study of graft-versus-host responses after intestinal transplantation. On the study more broadly: The whole recipient group had anti-thymocyte globulin induction followed by tacrolimus and steroids for 2 to 3 years.

Profiled with immunoSEQ multiplex PCR; TCRdb holds only in-frame clones, not every one. The sample shows about 130,000 clones, approximately 92% of them seen only once. As for this clone: Antigen: not known.

This CDR3 has 15 amino acids. Germline V gene lookup returns CDR1 SNHLY and CDR2 FYNNEI. The J segment lost 7 bases and the V segment lost 4 bases, leaving 5 bases of the junction unmatched. This sequence was found in a human donor who received an intestinal transplant. Specimen: unstimulated CD4+ T cells sorted from spleen or lymph node cells, collected before intestinal transplant. The chain recombines TRBV2 with TRBJ2-1, with 12 bases identical to TRBD2. CDR3 loop: CASSGLAGGVNEQFF. Written as DNA, the CDR3 is TGTGCCAGCAGTGGTCTAGCGGGGGGGGTTAATGAGCAGTTCTTC.